This T cell receptor (beta chain) derives from a study of cytomegalovirus exposure and HLA in healthy donors. Study-level findings and limits: According to the study, around 180 TCR beta chains were cytomegalovirus-associated. It was reported that the classifier diagnosed cytomegalovirus status with high specificity and sensitivity in both the original and validation cohorts.

From germline, CDR1 is SGHRS and CDR2 YFSETQ. This CDR3 is 14 amino acids long. V dropped 7 bases and J dropped 3; count of bases not matched to a gene: 8. The data were produced by immunoSEQ multiplex PCR, yet TCRdb's version contains in-frame clones alone and is incomplete. Altogether 200,000 to 300,000 clones are present, around 86% being singletons, with the ten largest covering 0.95% to 1.5%. As concerns this clone: The target antigen is unknown.

The sample consisted of PBMCs. This chain connects TRBV5-1 to TRBJ2-7, with 9 bases identical to TRBD1. This TCR derives from a woman aged 25 to 45 in good health and CMV-seropositive. The CDR3, as DNA: TGCGCCAGCGGGACTGGGACAGGGCTCTACGAGCAGTACTTC. This codes for CASGTGTGLYEQYF. The full variable domain, its missing parts supplied by reference TRBV5-1 and TRBJ2-7, is KAGVTQTPRYLIKTRGQQVTLSCSPISGHRSVSWYQQTPGQGLQFLFEYFSETQRNKGNFPGRFSGRQFSNSRSEMNVSTLELGDSALYLCASGTGTGLYEQYFGPGTRLTVT.